This TCR beta chain was sequenced for a study of blood T cell repertoires in COVID-19. About the research overall: Collection of acute and convalescent COVID-19 samples took place in the United States, Italy and Spain. In each case, the material was cDNA or gDNA derived from T cells, B-cell-depleted T cells, or PBMCs.

The CDR3 is 14 residues long. Germline V gene sequence: CDR1 LNHDA, CDR2 SQIVND (reference sequence). After removal of 10 bases from V and 9 bases from J, the junction contained 15 bases not matched to a gene. In the original analysis: Estimation of nucleated cell counts relied on the amplification of reference gene primers. Some clones are missing from TCRdb's copy, which holds only in-frame ones; the method was immunoSEQ multiplex PCR. The DNA gave D and trimming, while V, J and clone size come from that table. The sample has around 93,000 clones, 82% seen once; the top ten hold around 19%. The sequenced material came from peripheral blood. The chain employs TRBV19 and TRBJ2-1, with 7 bases that match TRBD2. The TCR sequence derives from an older man with acute or convalescent COVID-19. As DNA, the CDR3 is TGTGCCACTCAGCGGGAAGTGCAAACGGGTGAGCAGTTCTTC. It codes for CATQREVQTGEQFF. Using reference TRBV19 and TRBJ2-1 for the parts outside the CDR3, the full variable domain is DGGITQSPKYLFRKEGQNVTLSCEQNLNHDAMYWYRQDPGQGLRLIYYSQIVNDFQKGDIAEGYSVSREKKESFPLTVTSAQKNPTAFYLCATQREVQTGEQFFGPGTRLTVL.